This T cell receptor beta chain is drawn from a study of blood T cell repertoires in COVID-19. As handled by the study authors: Estimates of nucleated cell counts were drawn from the amplification of reference gene primers. The repertoire was sequenced with immunoSEQ multiplex PCR; TCRdb's copy has only in-frame clones and lacks some. From that table come the V and J calls and clone size; the DNA was used to work out D and trimming. Of some 71,000 clones in the sample, roughly nine tenths are singletons; the top ten hold approximately 4.9%. CDR1 and CDR2 from the germline V gene are GTSNPN and SVGIG (reference sequence). Trimming cost V 3 bases and J 7 bases, with 12 bases left between them. This CDR3 is built from 13 residues.

The chain combines TRBV30 with TRBJ1-4; tentatively, D is TRBD1 (6 bases). Specimen: peripheral blood. This TCR was recovered from a woman younger than 30 with acute or convalescent COVID-19. The CDR3 DNA follows: TGTGCCTGGAGAAGGGGGACGAGTGAAAAACTGTTTTTT. Amino acids: CAWRRGTSEKLFF.